This entry lists 17 T cell receptor beta chains sequenced from one sample in a study of T cells in Graves' hyperthyroidism and ophthalmopathy. TCR beta CDR3 regions were amplified from RNA transcripts. RT-PCR in the first round (using the HTBI primer set) targeted the TCR CDR3. TCRdb fed the multiplex PCR reads into MiXCR, producing one record per CDR3 protein. The sample shows about half a million distinct CDR3 sequences, about 20% of them seen only once. Sequencing was performed on blood. The receptors were sampled from a man aged 35-49 years with Graves' ophthalmopathy.

This clonotype showed up many times. V is TRBV3-1 and J is TRBJ1-4; possibly TRBD1 for D (5 bases). The CDR3 consists of 14 residues. The germline gives CDR1 LGHDT, CDR2 YNNKEL (reference sequence). V was clipped by 4 bases and J by 8 bases, with 14 bases between them. In DNA, the CDR3 is TGTGCCAGCAGCCGCCGAATGGGGGGGGAAAAACTGTTTTTT. Its translation: CASSRRMGGEKLFF.

J is TRBJ1-2 and V is TRBV5-6, with D uncertain. The V and J ends lost 0 bases and 1 base respectively, with 10 bases between them. Per germline, CDR1 SGHDT and CDR2 YYEEEE. This CDR3 is 15 amino acids long. The DNA of the CDR3 is TGTGCCAGCAGCTTGGGACCGAATAATAACTATGGCTACACCTTC. This gives the protein CASSLGPNNNYGYTF.

This clonotype was seen repeatedly, ten times or more. The chain links TRBV6-2 or TRBV6-3 to TRBJ2-1; TRBD1 matches 12 bases. Germline values: CDR1 MNHEY, CDR2 SVGEGT. The CDR3 loop spans 15 amino acids. Unmatched junction bases numbered 9, after V lost 7 bases and J lost 8 bases. This chain's CDR3 is CASNSGTGGSDEQFF. CDR3 DNA: TGTGCCAGCAATTCCGGGACAGGGGGCTCGGATGAGCAGTTCTTC.

Many counts were recorded for this clonotype. The V call is TRBV27, the J call TRBJ1-2; the D gene is possibly TRBD1 (5 bases). Trimming removed 6 bases at V and 4 bases at J, with 18 bases between. Germline loops: CDR1 MNHEY, CDR2 SMNVEV (reference sequence). This CDR3 contains 15 residues. CDR3 amino acids: CASRLMGDLAYGYTF. The CDR3 bases are TGTGCCAGCAGGCTTATGGGGGACTTGGCCTATGGCTACACCTTC.

A word on this clonotype: One end of the junction varies from germline; a read error may be responsible. The rearrangement joins TRBV6-2 or TRBV6-3 to TRBJ2-4; the D is unclear. This CDR3 has 14 residues. Germline loops: CDR1 MNHEY, CDR2 SVGEGT. The CDR3 region is CASSLRSAIYIQHF. The CDR3, as DNA: TGTGCCAGCAGTTTGAGGAGTGCGATATACATTCAGCACTTC.

DNA for the CDR3: TGCGCCAGCAGGGATACTAGCGGGAAGTACAATGAGCAGTTCTTC. It yields the protein CASRDTSGKYNEQFF. The gene calls are TRBV5-1 and TRBJ2-1, with TRBD2 matching over 10 bases. This CDR3 comprises 15 residues. Looked up from germline, CDR1 is SGHRS and CDR2 is YFSETQ. With 5 bases clipped from V and 4 bases from J, the junction kept 6 bases outside the gene matches.

A few counts support this clonotype. CDR3 coding DNA: TGTGCCAGCAGGAGGGCGGATTATAGCAATCAGCCCCAGCATTTT. Its translation: CASRRADYSNQPQHF. V and J are TRBV6-1 and TRBJ1-5; D is unclear. This CDR3 has 15 residues. Germline V CDR1 and CDR2: MNHNS, SASEGT. Trimming left V 6 bases short and J 0 bases short, with 12 bases between.

This clonotype has ten or more counts. The chain is built from TRBV12-3 or TRBV12-4 and TRBJ2-3, with 10 nucleotides matching TRBD2. Trimming removed 5 bases from V and 6 bases from J; junction bases left unmatched: 17. This CDR3 contains 18 residues. The CDR3 nucleotides are TGTGCCAGCAGTCCTGAGCCGGGACTAGCGTGGGTACAGGATACGCAGTATTTT. This translates into CASSPEPGLAWVQDTQYF.

This chain uses TRBV6-2 or TRBV6-3 with TRBJ1-3; a weak D match, TRBD1 (5 bases). Trimming cost V 7 bases and J 0 bases, with 13 bases left between them. The CDR3 has 15 residues. In germline, CDR1 is MNHEY, CDR2 SVGEGT. This CDR3 reads CASKSSGASGNTIYF. CDR3 bases: TGTGCCAGCAAAAGTAGCGGGGCCTCTGGAAACACCATATATTTT.

This clonotype was recorded only once. V is TRBV9 and J is TRBJ1-5; the D is unclear. The CDR3 runs 13 residues. Germline V gene lookup returns CDR1 SGDLS and CDR2 YYNGEE. Deletions cut 0 bases from V and 11 bases from J, with 12 bases between. CDR3 region: CASSVGGEGAQHF. The CDR3 nucleotides are TGTGCCAGCAGCGTAGGGGGAGAAGGAGCCCAGCATTTT.

This clonotype was counted many times. The V call is TRBV12-3 or TRBV12-4, the J call TRBJ2-7, with TRBD1 identical over 9 bases. The trim removed 0 bases at V and 1 base at J, leaving 7 bases unmatched. The CDR3 loop spans 17 amino acids. The DNA for the CDR3 is TGTGCCAGCAGTTTAGCCCCCGGACAGGGGAGATCCTACGAGCAGTACTTC. It yields the protein CASSLAPGQGRSYEQYF.

This clonotype was counted a few times. The chain uses TRBV20-1 and TRBJ1-3; D gene uncertain. This CDR3 comprises 12 residues. In germline, CDR1 is DFQATT, CDR2 SNEGSKA (reference sequence). V was pared by 3 bases and J by 0 bases, with 3 bases between. DNA for the CDR3: TGCAGTGCTAGTAGCTCTGGAAACACCATATATTTT. Protein sequence: CSASSSGNTIYF.

This rearrangement joins TRBV12-3 or TRBV12-4 to TRBJ2-7; 7 nucleotides align to TRBD1. The J segment lost 0 bases and the V segment lost 3 bases, leaving 5 bases of the junction unmatched. The CDR3 sequence is 15 residues long. DNA for the CDR3: TGTGCCAGCAGTTTTACCGGGACAGTCTCCTACGAGCAGTACTTC. It translates to CASSFTGTVSYEQYF.

The chain links TRBV27 to TRBJ2-3; TRBD2 agrees at 7 bases. V shed 10 bases and J 2 bases; nucleotides not matched to a gene: 21. Per germline, CDR1 MNHEY and CDR2 SMNVEV (reference sequence). The CDR3 contains 18 residues. CDR3 sequence reads: CATQSARGRAGSTDTQYF. CDR3 in DNA: TGTGCCACCCAGAGCGCGCGGGGACGAGCGGGGTCCACAGATACGCAGTATTTT.

This clonotype was counted ten times or more. This CDR3 is CASSQNTGAFF. CDR3 DNA: TGTGCCAGCAGCCAGAACACAGGAGCTTTCTTT. The chain joins TRBV3-1 to TRBJ1-1, with D tentatively TRBD1 (5 bases). Germline values: CDR1 LGHDT, CDR2 YNNKEL (reference sequence). Between the trimmed V and J ends, which lost 3 bases and 10 bases, there was a span of 9 bases. The CDR3 is 11 residues long.

This clonotype was found a few times. The chain is built from TRBV19 and TRBJ1-1, with 7 bases aligning to TRBD1. The CDR3 is 17 residues long. CDR1 LNHDA and CDR2 SQIVND come from the germline V gene (reference sequence). V trimming: 7 bases; J trimming: 2 bases; junction bases outside the gene matches: 16. The CDR3 reads CASTPGEAGGVNTEAFF. The CDR3 DNA is TGTGCCAGTACCCCCGGTGAGGCAGGGGGAGTTAACACTGAAGCTTTCTTT.

This clonotype was seen more than once but under ten times. The chain couples TRBV15 to TRBJ2-4, with 8 bases fitting TRBD2. With V trimmed by 10 bases and J by 5 bases, 7 bases remained unmatched. The CDR3 is 13 amino acids. Per the germline V gene, CDR1 is LNHNV and CDR2 is YYDKDF (reference sequence). CDR3 in DNA: TGTGCCATCGGAAGCGGGAGTGAAAACATTCAGTACTTC. Amino acids: CAIGSGSENIQYF.